These 11 T cell receptor beta chains share one sample of origin, sequenced in a study of T cell changes during pregnancy in multiple sclerosis. TCRdb keeps only in-frame clones here, not all; method: immunoSEQ multiplex PCR. The data show about 100,000 clones, about 92% seen once. Here the sequenced sample was peripheral blood, taken in the second trimester of pregnancy. The receptors were gathered from a female donor with multiple sclerosis, enrolled in a pregnancy study.

The chain has TRBV18 and TRBJ2-6; perhaps TRBD1 as D (7 bases). The CDR3 runs to 20 residues. Germline lookup yields CDR1 KGHSH and CDR2 LQKENI. Trimming left V 8 bases short and J 4 bases short, with 30 bases between. The CDR3 loop reads CASLRKAETGDFGGANVLTF. The CDR3 DNA follows: TGTGCCAGCCTAAGAAAGGCCGAAACAGGGGACTTTGGAGGGGCCAACGTCCTGACTTTC.

The chain is built from TRBV28 and TRBJ2-7; 7 bases align to TRBD1. The CDR3 has 14 amino acids. V lost 6 bases to trimming and J lost 5 bases; unmatched junction nucleotides: 10. CDR1 is MDHEN and CDR2 is SYDVKM in the germline V gene. CDR3 in amino acids: CASSLDRVRDEQYF. The CDR3 DNA reads TGTGCCAGCAGCCTCGACAGGGTACGGGACGAGCAGTACTTC.

The chain is built from TRBV5-1 and TRBJ2-3; 9 bases are shared with TRBD2. The V gene end was trimmed by 4 bases and the J gene end by 4 bases; junction bases not matched to a gene: 10. Germline values: CDR1 SGHRS, CDR2 YFSETQ. The CDR3 is 16 amino acids. The CDR3 DNA follows: TGCGCCAGCAGCCTCCTGGGCGGGGGGGCCTCAGATACGCAGTATTTT. It specifies CASSLLGGGASDTQYF.

The chain uses TRBV7-2 and TRBJ2-3, with 8 bases matching TRBD2. CDR3 length equals 18 residues. V lost 2 bases and J lost 4; bases outside the gene matches: 14. CDR1 is SGHTA and CDR2 is FQGNSA in the germline V gene. The CDR3 nucleotides read TGTGCCAGCAGCTTAAGGTCGGGACGGAGCGGGAGCTCAGATACGCAGTATTTT. This sequence encodes CASSLRSGRSGSSDTQYF.

The chain carries TRBV7-9 and TRBJ1-2; D is unresolved. Germline CDR1 SEHNR, CDR2 FQNEAQ (reference sequence). Trimming took 2 bases from V and 1 from J, leaving 8 bases between them. There are 14 residues in the CDR3. The CDR3 DNA is TGTGCCAGCAGCTTACGGTACGATAACTATGGCTACACCTTC. As protein: CASSLRYDNYGYTF.

The chain is built from TRBV7-2 and TRBJ1-5, with a possible D match to TRBD1 (5 bases). Trimming took off 1 base at V and 7 bases at J, with 8 bases between the two ends. Germline V CDR1 and CDR2: SGHTA, FQGNSA. The CDR3 is 13 residues long. The CDR3: CASSLDQGQPQHF. CDR3 DNA sequence: TGTGCCAGCAGCTTAGACCAGGGACAGCCCCAGCATTTT.

The V call is TRBV7-8, the J call TRBJ1-1; the match to TRBD1 covers 8 bases. The CDR3 extends over 14 amino acids. CDR1 is SGHVS, CDR2 FQNEAQ, per germline. The trim removed 2 bases at V and 5 bases at J, leaving 4 bases unmatched. CDR3 sequence reads: CASSLQGAGTEAFF. DNA for the CDR3: TGTGCCAGCAGCTTACAGGGGGCAGGGACTGAAGCTTTCTTT.

This clone was seen once. The chain joins TRBV7-7 to TRBJ1-5; 7 nucleotides line up with TRBD1. Germline V gene sequence: CDR1 SSHAT, CDR2 FNYEAQ (reference sequence). The trim removed 2 bases at V and 6 bases at J, leaving 10 bases unmatched. This CDR3 is built from 16 residues. CDR3 in amino acids: CASSLLGQAGPQPQHF. Written as DNA, the CDR3 is TGTGCCAGCAGCTTACTTGGACAGGCAGGTCCTCAGCCCCAGCATTTT. Together with reference TRBV7-7 and TRBJ1-5, the CDR3 gives the full variable domain: GAGVSQSPRYKVTKRGQDVTLRCDPISSHATLYWYQQALGQGPEFLTYFNYEAQPDKSGLPSDRFSAERPEGSISTLTIQRTEQRDSAMYRCASSLLGQAGPQPQHFGDGTRLSIL.

This clone was seen more than once but under ten times. The V and J genes are TRBV9 and TRBJ1-6; perhaps TRBD1 as D (6 bases). Per the germline V gene, CDR1 is SGDLS and CDR2 is YYNGEE. The V end lost 0 bases, the J end lost 7 bases, and 11 bases lay between the germline ends. This CDR3 contains 15 residues. The CDR3 is CASSVEGVLNSPLHF. CDR3 bases: TGTGCCAGCAGCGTAGAGGGGGTTTTAAATTCACCCCTCCACTTT.

V and J are TRBV18 and TRBJ1-4; D possibly corresponds to TRBD1 (5 bases). CDR3 length: 15 amino acids. Trimming pared 6 bases from V and 7 bases from J, leaving 18 bases between. Germline V gene lookup returns CDR1 KGHSH and CDR2 LQKENI. The CDR3 is CASSPSGQGSEKLFF. For the CDR3, the DNA is TGTGCCAGCTCCCCTAGTGGGCAGGGAAGTGAAAAACTGTTTTTT.

This chain links TRBV28 with TRBJ1-4; D perhaps matches TRBD1 (6 bases). This CDR3 is built from 18 residues. With 5 bases removed from V and 5 bases from J, the gap between germline ends came to 24 bases. CDR1 and CDR2 from the germline V gene are MDHEN and SYDVKM. CDR3 protein: CASSPQSGRQGWNEKLFF. As DNA, the CDR3 is TGTGCCAGCAGTCCACAATCGGGCCGCCAGGGGTGGAATGAAAAACTGTTTTTT.